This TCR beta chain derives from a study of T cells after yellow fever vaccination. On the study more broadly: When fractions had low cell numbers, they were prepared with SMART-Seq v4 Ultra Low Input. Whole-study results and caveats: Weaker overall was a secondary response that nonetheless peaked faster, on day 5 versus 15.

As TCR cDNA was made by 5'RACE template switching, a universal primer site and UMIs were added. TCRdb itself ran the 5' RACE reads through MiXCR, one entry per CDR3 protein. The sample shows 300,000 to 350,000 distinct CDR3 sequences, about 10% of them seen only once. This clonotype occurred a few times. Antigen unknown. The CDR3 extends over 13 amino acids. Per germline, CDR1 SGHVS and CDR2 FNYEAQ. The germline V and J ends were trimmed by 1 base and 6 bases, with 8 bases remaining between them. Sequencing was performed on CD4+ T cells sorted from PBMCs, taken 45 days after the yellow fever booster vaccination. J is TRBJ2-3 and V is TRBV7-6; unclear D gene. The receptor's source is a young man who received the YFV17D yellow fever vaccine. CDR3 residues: CASSLDRWDTQYF. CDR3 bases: TGTGCCAGCAGCTTAGACCGGTGGGATACGCAGTATTTT. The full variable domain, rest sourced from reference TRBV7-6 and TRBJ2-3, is GAGVSQSPRYKVTKRGQDVALRCDPISGHVSLYWYRQALGQGPEFLTYFNYEAQQDKSGLPNDRFSAERPEGSISTLTIQRTEQRDSAMYRCASSLDRWDTQYFGPGTRLTVL.